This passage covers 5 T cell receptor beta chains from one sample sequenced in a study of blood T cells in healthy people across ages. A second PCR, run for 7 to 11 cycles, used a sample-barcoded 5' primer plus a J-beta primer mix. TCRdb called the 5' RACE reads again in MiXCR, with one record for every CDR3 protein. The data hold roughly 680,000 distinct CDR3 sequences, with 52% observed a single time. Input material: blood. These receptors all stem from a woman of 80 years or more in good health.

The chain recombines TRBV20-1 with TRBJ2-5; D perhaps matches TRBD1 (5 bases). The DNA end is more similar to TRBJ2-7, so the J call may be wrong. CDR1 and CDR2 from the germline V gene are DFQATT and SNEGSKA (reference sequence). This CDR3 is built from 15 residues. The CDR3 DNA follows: TGCAGTGCTAGAGATAGGGAACAGGATCGTTACGAGCAGTACTTC. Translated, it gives CSARDREQDRYEQYF.

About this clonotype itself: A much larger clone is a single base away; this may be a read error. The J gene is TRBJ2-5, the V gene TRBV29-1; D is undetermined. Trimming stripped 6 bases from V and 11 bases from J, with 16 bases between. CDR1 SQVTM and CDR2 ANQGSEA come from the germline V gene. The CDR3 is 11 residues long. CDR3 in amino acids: CSVTNANEQYF. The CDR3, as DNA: TGCAGCGTCACAAACGCAAATGAGCAGTACTTC.

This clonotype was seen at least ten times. The CDR3 sequence: CASSLPGKITGNEQFF. In nucleotides, the CDR3 is TGTGCCAGCAGTTTGCCCGGGAAAATCACGGGGAATGAGCAGTTCTTC. The rearrangement uses TRBV28 and TRBJ2-1; possibly TRBD2 for D (5 bases). Germline CDR1 reads MDHEN; CDR2 reads SYDVKM. This CDR3 is built from 16 residues. The germline V and J ends were trimmed by 3 bases and 7 bases, with 19 bases remaining between them.

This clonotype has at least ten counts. CDR3 coding DNA: TGCAGTGCACCCCTAGAACGATCGGGAGCTTTCTTT. Encoded protein: CSAPLERSGAFF. The chain is built from TRBV20-1 and TRBJ1-1; D unresolved. CDR1 and CDR2 from the germline V gene are DFQATT and SNEGSKA (reference sequence). Trimming took off 6 bases at V and 10 bases at J, with 18 bases between the two ends. The CDR3 is 12 amino acids.

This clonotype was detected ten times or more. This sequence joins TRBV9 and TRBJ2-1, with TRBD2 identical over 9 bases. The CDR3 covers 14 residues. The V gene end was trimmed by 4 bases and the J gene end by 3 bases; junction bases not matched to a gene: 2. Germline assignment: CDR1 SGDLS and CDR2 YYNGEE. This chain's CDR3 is CASSMTSGYNEQFF. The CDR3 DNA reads TGTGCCAGCAGCATGACTAGCGGCTACAATGAGCAGTTCTTC.